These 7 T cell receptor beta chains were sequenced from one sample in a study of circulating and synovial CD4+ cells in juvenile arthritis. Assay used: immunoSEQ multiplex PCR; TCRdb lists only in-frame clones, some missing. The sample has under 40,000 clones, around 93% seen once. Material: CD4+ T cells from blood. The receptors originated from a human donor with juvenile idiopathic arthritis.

CDR3 region: CAWRQGIQETQYF. In DNA, the CDR3 is TGTGCCTGGAGACAGGGGATCCAAGAGACCCAGTACTTC. The chain combines TRBV30 with TRBJ2-5, with 7 bases fitting TRBD1. Per the germline V gene, CDR1 is GTSNPN and CDR2 is SVGIG (reference sequence). Trimming cost V 3 bases and J 1 base; bases outside gene matches: 2. The length of the CDR3 is 13 residues.

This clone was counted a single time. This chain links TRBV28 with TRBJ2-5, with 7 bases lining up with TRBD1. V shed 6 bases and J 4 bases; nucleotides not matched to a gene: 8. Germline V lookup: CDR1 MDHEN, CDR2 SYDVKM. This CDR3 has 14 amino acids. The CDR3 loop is CASRPYSGGETQYF. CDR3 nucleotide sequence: TGTGCCAGCAGACCCTATTCAGGGGGAGAGACCCAGTACTTC.

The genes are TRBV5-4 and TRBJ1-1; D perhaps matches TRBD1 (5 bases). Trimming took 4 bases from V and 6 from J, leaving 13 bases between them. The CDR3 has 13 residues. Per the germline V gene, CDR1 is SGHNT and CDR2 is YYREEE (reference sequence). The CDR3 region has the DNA TGTGCCAGCAGCCCCCCCCGGGGGTCTGAAGCTTTCTTT. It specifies CASSPPRGSEAFF.

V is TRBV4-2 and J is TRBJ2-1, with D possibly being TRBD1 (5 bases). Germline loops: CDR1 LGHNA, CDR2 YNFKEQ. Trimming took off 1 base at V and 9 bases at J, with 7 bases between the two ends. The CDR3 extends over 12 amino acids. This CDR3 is CASSQVQGEQFF. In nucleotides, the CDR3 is TGTGCCAGCAGCCAAGTTCAGGGTGAGCAGTTCTTC.

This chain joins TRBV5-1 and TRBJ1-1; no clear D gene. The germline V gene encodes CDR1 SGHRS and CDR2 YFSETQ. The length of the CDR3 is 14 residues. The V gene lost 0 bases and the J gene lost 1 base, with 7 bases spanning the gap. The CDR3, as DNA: TGCGCCAGCAGCTTGGTTTCGCGGAACACTGAAGCTTTCTTT. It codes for CASSLVSRNTEAFF.

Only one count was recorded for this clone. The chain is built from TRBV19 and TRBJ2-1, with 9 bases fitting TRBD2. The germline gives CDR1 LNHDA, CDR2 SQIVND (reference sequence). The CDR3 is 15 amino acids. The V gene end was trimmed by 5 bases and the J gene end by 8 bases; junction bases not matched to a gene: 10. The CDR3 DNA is TGTGCCAGTAGTCGGGCGGGAGGGCCAGAATATGAGCAGTTCTTC. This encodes CASSRAGGPEYEQFF.

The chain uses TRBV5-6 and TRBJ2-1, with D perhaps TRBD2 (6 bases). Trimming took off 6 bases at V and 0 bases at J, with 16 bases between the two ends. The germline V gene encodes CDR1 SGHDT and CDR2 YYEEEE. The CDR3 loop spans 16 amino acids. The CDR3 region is CASNPSGSGSYNEQFF. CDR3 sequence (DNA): TGTGCCAGCAATCCCTCCGGGAGTGGCTCCTACAATGAGCAGTTCTTC.